The rows below give T cell receptor delta chains drawn from one sample of a study of delta chains in infants with herpesvirus infections. TCRdb processed the RT-PCR reads again with the CATT caller. The sample has about 180 delta-chain clones, about 31% seen once; the top ten hold just over 95%. The specimen comprised peripheral blood, sampled at time point 4 of longitudinal follow-up. The receptors were gathered from a human donor who was a Ugandan infant, either HIV-exposed or HIV-unexposed (not recorded which). The CDR3 runs from the conserved cysteine through the conserved F or W. A D gene is named only where the DNA matches it firmly. The listing skips clone size in some rows; elsewhere it reads once, few, many or a size class.

d_gene	v_gene	j_gene	abundance	CDR3aa	CDR3nt
NA	TRDV3	TRDJ1	hyperexpanded	CAFFPKHILNPQLIF	TGTGCCTTTTTTCCTAAACACATCTTAAACCCCCAACTCATCTTT
NA	TRDV2	TRDJ1	hyperexpanded	CACDTWGTDKLIF	TGTGCCTGTGACACCTGGGGGACCGATAAACTCATCTTT
TRDD3	TRDV1	TRDJ1	NA	CALGELPYWGSTYTDKLIF	TGTGCTCTTGGGGAACTTCCGTACTGGGGGTCCACGTACACCGATAAACTCATCTTT
TRDD3	TRDV1	TRDJ1	NA	CALGGRPAFPGFGLGDSTPPDKLIF	TGTGCTCTTGGGGGCCGACCCGCCTTCCCCGGGTTTGGACTGGGGGACTCAACACCTCCCGATAAACTCATCTTT